Here is one T cell receptor (beta chain) with its context. This sample is part of a study of blood T cell repertoires in COVID-19. Cohort assignment relied on participant-reported clinical history. Trimming took 2 bases from V and 3 from J; bases not matched to a gene: 1. CDR1 and CDR2 from the germline V gene are KGHSH and LQKENI. This CDR3 is 13 amino acids long. TCRdb's copy holds only in-frame clones and misses some; the assay was immunoSEQ multiplex PCR. Of fewer than 350,000 clones listed, approximately 91% are singletons. The sequencing sample was made of PBMCs or T cells enriched from blood (not recorded which). The source is a woman between 40 and 55 years old with acute COVID-19. The V and J genes are TRBV18 and TRBJ2-7, with 7 nucleotides matching TRBD1. CDR3 amino acids: CASSPRQGYEQYF. Written as DNA, the CDR3 is TGTGCCAGCTCACCAAGACAGGGCTACGAGCAGTACTTC.